Listed here are 14 T cell receptor beta chains from one sample, sequenced in a study of T cells after yellow fever vaccination. A single record per CDR3 protein comes from TCRdb applying MiXCR to the 5' RACE reads. Here the sample spans 70,000 or so distinct CDR3 sequences, 4.5% to 7.5% being singletons. Here the sequenced sample was CD4+ T cells sorted from PBMCs, taken roughly 15 days after the first yellow fever vaccination. The receptors were sampled from a man between 18 and 35 years old who received the YFV17D yellow fever vaccine.

This clonotype occurred many times. The chain combines TRBV12-3 or TRBV12-4 with TRBJ2-5; the D gene is possibly TRBD2 (6 bases). This CDR3 comprises 13 residues. V lost 2 bases to trimming and J lost 7 bases, with 11 bases between them. CDR3 in amino acids: CASSLLLGGTQYF. DNA for the CDR3: TGTGCCAGCAGTTTACTTTTGGGGGGGACCCAGTACTTC.

About this clonotype: This clone may be a read error of a much larger clone one base away. The CDR3 here is CSARSGAYELYF. The CDR3 DNA is TGCAGTGCTAGATCGGGTGCCTACGAGCTGTACTTC. This chain joins TRBV20-1 and TRBJ2-7, with D uncertain. The CDR3 loop spans 12 amino acids. Germline CDR1 DFQATT, CDR2 SNEGSKA (reference sequence).

The gene calls are TRBV5-4 and TRBJ2-1, with D unclear. The germline CDR1 and CDR2 sequences are SGHNT and YYREEE (reference sequence). Trimming cost V 0 bases and J 0 bases, with 10 bases left between them. CDR3 length equals 16 residues. The CDR3 DNA sequence: TGTGCCAGCAGCTTGGGCGTCTCCGACTCCTACAATGAGCAGTTCTTC. Translated, it gives CASSLGVSDSYNEQFF.

This clonotype has at least ten counts. The rearrangement uses TRBV20-1 and TRBJ1-5, with D possibly TRBD1 on 6 matching bases. The CDR3 contains 13 residues. The germline V gene has CDR1 DFQATT and CDR2 SNEGSKA (reference sequence). V lost 5 bases to trimming and J lost 3 bases, with 11 bases between them. The CDR3 region has the DNA TGCAGTGCTCCAGGGGCCTCCAATCAGCCCCAGCATTTT. Protein product: CSAPGASNQPQHF.

This clonotype was seen a few times. This chain uses TRBV29-1 with TRBJ2-2; unclear D gene. CDR1 SQVTM and CDR2 ANQGSEA come from the germline V gene. The CDR3 covers 11 residues. V was cut by 6 bases and J by 4 bases, with 6 bases left in between. DNA for the CDR3: TGCAGCGTAGGTCGCACCGGGGAGCTGTTTTTT. Its protein product is CSVGRTGELFF.

This clonotype was detected ten times or more. The gene calls are TRBV20-1 and TRBJ1-1, with no clear D. CDR3 length: 12 residues. The germline V gene encodes CDR1 DFQATT and CDR2 SNEGSKA (reference sequence). V lost 0 bases to trimming and J lost 5 bases, with 7 bases between them. The CDR3 sequence: CSARDPGTEAFF. CDR3 bases: TGCAGTGCTAGAGATCCGGGTACTGAAGCTTTCTTT.

The sample holds many counts of this clonotype. V gene TRBV19 combines with J gene TRBJ2-3; no reliable D call. The ends were cut back, 4 bases at V and 3 bases at J, with 8 bases in the middle. The CDR3 covers 13 residues. The V gene's germline CDR1 is LNHDA and CDR2 SQIVND (reference sequence). CDR3 sequence: CASSSRLTDTQYF. In DNA form, the CDR3 reads TGTGCCAGTAGTAGCCGGCTGACAGATACGCAGTATTTT.

This clonotype was counted ten times or more. This rearrangement joins TRBV7-3 to TRBJ1-1; weak D call: TRBD1 (5 bases). V was cut by 1 base and J by 1 base, with 19 bases left in between. The germline V gene has CDR1 SGHTA and CDR2 FQGTGA. This CDR3 region has 18 residues. CDR3 bases: TGTGCCAGCAGCTTAAAGTTCATGGGGGTTGGGGCGAACACTGAAGCTTTCTTT. This translates into CASSLKFMGVGANTEAFF.

This clonotype was seen repeatedly, ten times or more. The CDR3 nucleotides are TGCGCCAGCAGCGTACAGGTATTCAACGCTGAAGCTTTCTTT. Translating gives CASSVQVFNAEAFF. The rearrangement uses TRBV5-1 and TRBJ1-1, with a weak D call TRBD1 (5 bases). CDR1 is SGHRS and CDR2 is YFSETQ in the germline V gene. The CDR3 has 14 amino acids. The ends were cut back, 4 bases at V and 6 bases at J, with 16 bases in the middle.

This clonotype was seen at least ten times. This chain connects TRBV6-5 to TRBJ2-1; TRBD1 agrees at 8 bases. The CDR3 runs 15 residues. With 5 bases clipped from V and 4 bases from J, the junction kept 7 bases outside the gene matches. Per germline, CDR1 MNHEY and CDR2 SVGAGI. The CDR3 spells CASSTGGPGYNEQFF. The DNA for the CDR3 is TGTGCCAGCAGTACAGGGGGTCCAGGGTACAATGAGCAGTTCTTC.

This clonotype was counted ten times or more. The chain carries TRBV5-1 and TRBJ2-2; 8 bases match TRBD1. From germline, CDR1 is SGHRS and CDR2 YFSETQ. The CDR3 sequence is 15 residues long. With 6 bases clipped from V and 4 bases from J, the junction kept 8 bases outside the gene matches. The CDR3 reads CASIHGTGGTGELFF. DNA for the CDR3: TGCGCCAGCATCCACGGGACAGGAGGCACCGGGGAGCTGTTTTTT.

The sample holds many counts of this clonotype. This sequence joins TRBV7-9 and TRBJ1-5; D remains unclear. Trimming removed 6 bases from V and 6 bases from J, with 9 bases in between. This CDR3 is 12 amino acids long. CDR1 and CDR2 (germline): SEHNR, FQNEAQ (reference sequence). The CDR3 is CASSPNGQPQHF. CDR3 bases: TGTGCCAGCAGTCCGAACGGTCAGCCCCAGCATTTT. The entire variable domain, with the rest obtained from reference TRBV7-9 and TRBJ1-5, is as follows: DTGVSQNPRHKITKRGQNVTFRCDPISEHNRLYWYRQTLGQGPEFLTYFQNEAQLEKSRLLSDRFSAERPKGSFSTLEIQRTEQGDSAMYLCASSPNGQPQHFGDGTRLSIL.

At least ten counts were recorded for this clonotype. The chain couples TRBV7-9 to TRBJ1-1, with D maybe TRBD1 (6 bases). The V gene's germline CDR1 is SEHNR and CDR2 FQNEAQ (reference sequence). V lost 5 bases, J lost 4 bases, and 14 bases lay in between. There are 14 residues in the CDR3. The CDR3 loop is CASSLFQGSTEAFF. The CDR3, as DNA: TGTGCCAGCAGCCTCTTCCAGGGGTCCACTGAAGCTTTCTTT.

This clonotype was counted only a few times. The chain links TRBV5-4 to TRBJ2-7; TRBD1 agrees at 9 bases. Germline V gives CDR1 SGHNT, CDR2 YYREEE (reference sequence). J gave up 3 bases and V 2 bases, and 6 bases lay outside the gene matches. The CDR3 covers 15 residues. The CDR3 DNA sequence: TGTGCCAGCAGCTTTTGGGACAGGGCGAACTACGAGCAGTACTTC. This codes for CASSFWDRANYEQYF.